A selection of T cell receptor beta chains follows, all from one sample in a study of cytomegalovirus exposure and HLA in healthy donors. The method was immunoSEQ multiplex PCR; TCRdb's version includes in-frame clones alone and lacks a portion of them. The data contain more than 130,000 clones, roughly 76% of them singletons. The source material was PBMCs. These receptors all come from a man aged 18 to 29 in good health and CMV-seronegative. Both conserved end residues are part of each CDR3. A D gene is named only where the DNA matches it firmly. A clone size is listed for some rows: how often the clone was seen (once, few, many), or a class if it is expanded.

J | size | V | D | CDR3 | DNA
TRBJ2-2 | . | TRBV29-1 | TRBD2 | CSVLGLAGTGELFF | TGCAGCGTACTGGGACTAGCGGGGACCGGGGAGCTGTTTTTT
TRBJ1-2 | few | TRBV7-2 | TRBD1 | CASSLGPQGGYGYTF | TGTGCCAGCAGCTTAGGCCCACAGGGGGGTTATGGCTACACCTTC
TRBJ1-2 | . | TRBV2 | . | CASTLGRAGAYGYTF | TGTGCCAGCACCCTGGGGCGGGCAGGGGCCTATGGCTACACCTTC
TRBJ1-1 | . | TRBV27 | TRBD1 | CASSVGTGLDTEAFF | TGTGCCAGCAGTGTAGGGACAGGGTTGGACACTGAAGCTTTCTTT
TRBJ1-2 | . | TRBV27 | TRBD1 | CASSSGTGQRVYGYTF | TGTGCCAGCAGTTCCGGGACAGGGCAAAGGGTCTATGGCTACACCTTC
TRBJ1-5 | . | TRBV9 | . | CASSPGGRGNQPQHF | TGTGCCAGCAGCCCCGGGGGGAGAGGCAATCAGCCCCAGCATTTT
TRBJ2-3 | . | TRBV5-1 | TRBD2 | CASSLPSGGDTQYF | TGCGCCAGCAGCTTGCCTAGCGGGGGTGATACGCAGTATTTT
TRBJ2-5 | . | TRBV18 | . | CASSPPSGVAETQYF | TGTGCCAGCTCACCACCCTCAGGGGTCGCAGAGACCCAGTACTTC
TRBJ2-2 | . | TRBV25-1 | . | CASSRQGSAGELFF | TGTGCCAGCAGTCGGCAGGGAAGTGCCGGGGAGCTGTTTTTT
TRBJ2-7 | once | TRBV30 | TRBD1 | CAWSSRGTGGYEQYF | TGTGCCTGGAGTTCGCGAGGGACAGGGGGTTACGAGCAGTACTTC
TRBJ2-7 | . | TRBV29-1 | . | CSAAPSTGSSYEQYF | TGCAGCGCCGCCCCCTCGACAGGTTCCTCCTACGAGCAGTACTTC
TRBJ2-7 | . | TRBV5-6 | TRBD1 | CASSSGTGGFFEQYF | TGTGCCAGCAGCTCCGGGACAGGGGGGTTCTTCGAGCAGTACTTC
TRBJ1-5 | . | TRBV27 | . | CASSLGRDLNQPQHF | TGTGCCAGCAGTTTAGGTCGGGATCTGAATCAGCCCCAGCATTTT
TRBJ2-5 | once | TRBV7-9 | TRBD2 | CASSVGGVDETQYF | TGTGCCAGCAGCGTCGGGGGGGTGGATGAGACCCAGTACTTC
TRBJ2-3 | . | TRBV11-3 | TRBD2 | CASSLVAGGSTDTQYF | TGTGCCAGCAGCTTAGTGGCGGGGGGGAGCACAGATACGCAGTATTTT
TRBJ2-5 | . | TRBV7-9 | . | CASSFGSNQETQYF | TGTGCCAGCAGCTTCGGGTCAAATCAAGAGACCCAGTACTTC
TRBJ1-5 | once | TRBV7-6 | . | CASSEVGRYQPQHF | TGTGCCAGCTCTGAGGTGGGGAGGTATCAGCCCCAGCATTTT
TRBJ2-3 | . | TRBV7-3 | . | CASSEGPKGAPDTQYF | TGTGCCAGCAGCGAGGGTCCGAAGGGAGCCCCAGATACGCAGTATTTT
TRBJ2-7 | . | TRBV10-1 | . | CASSESGTYEQYF | TGCGCCAGCAGTGAGTCCGGGACCTACGAGCAGTACTTC
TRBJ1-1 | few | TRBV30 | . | CAWTDRMNTEAFF | TGTGCCTGGACCGACAGGATGAACACTGAAGCTTTCTTT
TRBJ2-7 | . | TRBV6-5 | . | CASSYSAPTEIYEQYF | TGTGCCAGCAGTTACTCGGCCCCGACTGAAATCTACGAGCAGTACTTC
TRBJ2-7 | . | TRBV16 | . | CASSQFETGSYEQYF | TGTGCCAGCAGCCAATTCGAGACGGGGTCCTACGAGCAGTACTTC
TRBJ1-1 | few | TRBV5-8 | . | CASSLVGHKNTEAFF | TGTGCCAGCAGTCTCGTCGGACATAAGAACACTGAAGCTTTCTTT
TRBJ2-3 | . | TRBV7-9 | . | CASSLFGGNTDTQYF | TGTGCCAGCAGCTTATTCGGGGGAAACACAGATACGCAGTATTTT
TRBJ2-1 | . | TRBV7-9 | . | CASSLVGNLEQFF | TGTGCCAGCAGCTTAGTGGGCAACCTCGAGCAGTTCTTC
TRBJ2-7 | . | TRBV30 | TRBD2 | CAWSVFVSGTSLYEQYF | TGTGCCTGGAGTGTATTCGTCTCCGGGACTAGTCTTTACGAGCAGTACTTC
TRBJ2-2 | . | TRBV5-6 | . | CASSTDRTAGGELFF | TGTGCCAGCAGCACCGACAGGACGGCGGGCGGGGAGCTGTTTTTT
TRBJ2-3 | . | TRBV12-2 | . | CASRLSGVGTDTQYF | TGTGCAAGTCGCTTAAGCGGGGTAGGCACAGATACGCAGTATTTT